Following are 7 T cell receptor beta chains from one sample sequenced in a study of blood T cells in healthy people across ages. PCR was performed a second time for 7 to 11 cycles using a sample-barcoded 5' primer and a J-beta primer mix. In TCRdb, the 5' RACE reads were re-called with MiXCR into one record per CDR3 protein. The table records approximately 810,000 distinct CDR3 sequences, 29% of them present only once. The sequencing input was blood. These receptors all come from a woman of 80 years or more in good health.

The chain links TRBV20-1 to TRBJ1-6, with D maybe TRBD1 (6 bases). Germline assignment: CDR1 DFQATT and CDR2 SNEGSKA (reference sequence). The V and J ends lost 5 bases and 4 bases respectively, with 12 bases between them. The CDR3 contains 14 residues. The CDR3 DNA reads TGCAGTGCTCGAGGACAGAGATATAATTCACCCCTCCACTTT. Encoded protein: CSARGQRYNSPLHF.

This clonotype is a singleton in its sample. Being one base from a much bigger clone, this may be a read error. The chain joins TRBV3-1 to TRBJ2-1; D unclear. Germline CDR1 and CDR2: LGHDT and YNNKEL (reference sequence). Trimming removed 2 bases from V and 7 bases from J, with 6 bases in between. The length of the CDR3 is 12 residues. The CDR3 here is CASSQTWNEQFF. The CDR3, as DNA: TGTGCCAGCAGCCAAACATGGAATGAGCAGTTCTTC.

This clonotype was counted between two and nine times. The chain uses TRBV5-5 and TRBJ1-6; D is ambiguous. V dropped 1 base and J dropped 5 bases, with 4 bases sitting between them. The germline V gene encodes CDR1 SGHKS and CDR2 YYEKEE (reference sequence). The CDR3 runs to 13 residues. CDR3 in DNA: TGTGCCAGCAGCTTGACAGATAATTCACCCCTCCACTTT. Translating it yields CASSLTDNSPLHF. Complete variable domain (other parts from reference TRBV5-5 and TRBJ1-6): DAGVTQSPTHLIKTRGQQVTLRCSPISGHKSVSWYQQVLGQGPQFIFQYYEKEERGRGNFPDRFSARQFPNYSSELNVNALLLGDSALYLCASSLTDNSPLHFGNGTRLTVT.

This clonotype appeared a few times. The V call is TRBV24-1, the J call TRBJ2-1, with TRBD2 identical over 11 bases. The CDR3 runs to 17 residues. V was clipped by 8 bases and J by 0 bases; unmatched bases: 8. Per germline, CDR1 KGHDR and CDR2 SFDVKD. The DNA of the CDR3 is TGTGCCACCACGGCTAGCGGGGGGCAGAGCTCCTACAATGAGCAGTTCTTC. Residues: CATTASGGQSSYNEQFF.

Worth noting for this clonotype: One end of the junction fails to match germline, which may point to a read error. The chain combines TRBV18 with TRBJ2-5; D gene unclear. The CDR3 spans 13 residues. The germline V gene has CDR1 KGHSH and CDR2 LQKENI. DNA for the CDR3: TGTGTCAGCTCACCACCGGTCGAGGAGACCCAGTACTTC. Encoded protein: CVSSPPVEETQYF.

This clonotype was observed at least ten times. The chain couples TRBV6-1 to TRBJ2-1; the match to TRBD1 covers 9 bases. The CDR3 consists of 15 residues. V gave up 7 bases and J gave up 4 bases; unmatched junction bases: 8. The V gene's germline CDR1 is MNHNS and CDR2 SASEGT. This CDR3 is CASISGTGLYNEQFF. CDR3 DNA sequence: TGTGCCAGCATCTCCGGGACAGGGCTGTACAATGAGCAGTTCTTC.

On this clonotype: Just one base apart from a much larger clone, this may be a read error. The chain carries TRBV12-3 or TRBV12-4 and TRBJ2-4, with no clear D. With the DNA end fitting TRBJ2-7 better, the J assignment may be wrong. The CDR3 runs to 15 residues. The CDR3 region is CASRRQLGPTCEQYF. The CDR3 DNA is TGTGCCAGCAGACGCCAGCTCGGACCGACCTGCGAGCAGTACTTC.